These 7 T cell receptor beta chains were sequenced from one sample in a study of blood T cell repertoires in COVID-19. This table comes from immunoSEQ multiplex PCR, and its TCRdb copy is limited to in-frame clones, with some not included. The table has some 200,000 clones, approximately 80% seen once. Sequenced input: peripheral blood. These receptors all come from a woman of 80 years or more with active or convalescent COVID-19.

The genes are TRBV6-5 and TRBJ1-2; D is possibly TRBD1 (5 bases). In germline, CDR1 is MNHEY, CDR2 SVGAGI. V shed 2 bases and J shed 4 bases, with 8 bases lying between them. The CDR3 is made up of 13 amino acids. CDR3 sequence (DNA): TGTGCCAGCAGTTACAAGGGGTCCTATGGCTACACCTTC. It encodes CASSYKGSYGYTF.

The genes are TRBV2 and TRBJ2-5; D unclear. The CDR3 consists of 13 residues. The germline V gene encodes CDR1 SNHLY and CDR2 FYNNEI. The V end was cut by 5 bases, the J end by 3 bases, with 10 bases between. The CDR3 coding sequence is TGTGCCAGCAGTCTGTCTGGCAAAGAGACCCAGTACTTC. Translation: CASSLSGKETQYF.

Written as DNA, the CDR3 is TGTGCCAGCAGCTGGGGGGTTGGTGGCACAGATACGCAGTATTTT. This encodes CASSWGVGGTDTQYF. The gene calls are TRBV6-6 and TRBJ2-3; D possibly corresponds to TRBD2 (6 bases). This CDR3 contains 15 residues. V lost 6 bases to trimming and J lost 1 base, with 14 bases between them. Germline V gene lookup returns CDR1 MNHNY and CDR2 SVGAGI (reference sequence).

The chain uses TRBV5-1 and TRBJ2-2; D not certain. The CDR3 length is 16 residues. Between the trimmed V and J ends, which lost 0 bases and 2 bases, there was a span of 11 bases. Per germline, CDR1 SGHRS and CDR2 YFSETQ. CDR3 loop: CASSLVILENTGELFF. The DNA of the CDR3 is TGCGCCAGCAGCTTGGTCATCTTAGAAAACACCGGGGAGCTGTTTTTT.

The CDR3 DNA is TGCAGCGTCCAACTAGCGGGGGGACCCCGAGGTACAGATACGCAGTATTTT. Its translation is CSVQLAGGPRGTDTQYF. The genes are TRBV29-1 and TRBJ2-3; TRBD2 aligns across 12 bases. The germline gives CDR1 SQVTM, CDR2 ANQGSEA. The ends lost 6 bases at V and 3 bases at J; junction bases unmatched: 13. The CDR3 length is 17 residues.

In DNA, the CDR3 is TGTGCCAGCAGTCCCAGGGTAACGGAAAAACTGTTTTTT. Translation gives CASSPRVTEKLFF. J is TRBJ1-4 and V is TRBV6-5; D is possibly TRBD1 (5 bases). The CDR3 contains 13 residues. Germline CDR1 MNHEY, CDR2 SVGAGI. V lost 5 bases and J lost 8, with 12 bases in between.

A few counts support this clone. The rearrangement links TRBV12-3 or TRBV12-4 to TRBJ2-7; 7 bases fit TRBD1. The V and J ends lost 6 bases and 3 bases, in that order; junction bases with no gene match: 2. CDR3 length: 12 residues. The CDR3 loop reads CASRDRLYEQYF. The CDR3 DNA is TGTGCCAGCAGGGACAGGCTCTACGAGCAGTACTTC.